The rows below give T cell receptor beta chains drawn from one sample of a study of control samples from healthy donors and cancer patients. Assay: immunoSEQ multiplex PCR; the TCRdb copy retains only in-frame clones and omits some. The sample holds under 90,000 clones, over 80% seen once. Sequencing input: blood. These receptors originate from an older woman in good health. The CDR3 runs from the conserved cysteine through the conserved F or W.

j_call v_call cdr3_aa
TRBJ1-2 TRBV28 CATNREDYGYTF
TRBJ1-6 TRBV5-1 CASSLAPTGGSPLHF
TRBJ1-1 TRBV19 CASILSYSSEAFF
TRBJ2-2 TRBV27 CASSLVDWTGELFF
TRBJ1-1 TRBV6-2/TRBV6-3 CASSYEGGGNTEAFF
TRBJ2-7 TRBV7-2 CASSSFYRGNYEQYF
TRBJ1-5 TRBV28 CASSSRGLGQPQHF
TRBJ1-1 TRBV19 CASSVGTKNTEAFF
TRBJ2-1 TRBV6-5 CASSSPGLGVNEQFF
TRBJ2-7 TRBV19 CASSILAGETYEQYF
TRBJ2-1 TRBV7-8 CASSPKWAGRGNEQFF
TRBJ2-7 TRBV11-2 CASSPSGGPYEQYF
TRBJ2-2 TRBV7-9 CASSRNSGTAGNTGELFF
TRBJ2-7 TRBV7-9 CASSSTTPATGLYEQYF
TRBJ1-2 TRBV28 CASSPRGLIYGYTF
TRBJ1-2 TRBV7-3 CASSVTGASIYGYTF
TRBJ2-6 TRBV14 CASSQYRASGANVLTF
TRBJ2-1 TRBV6-2/TRBV6-3 CASSYEEGHEQFF